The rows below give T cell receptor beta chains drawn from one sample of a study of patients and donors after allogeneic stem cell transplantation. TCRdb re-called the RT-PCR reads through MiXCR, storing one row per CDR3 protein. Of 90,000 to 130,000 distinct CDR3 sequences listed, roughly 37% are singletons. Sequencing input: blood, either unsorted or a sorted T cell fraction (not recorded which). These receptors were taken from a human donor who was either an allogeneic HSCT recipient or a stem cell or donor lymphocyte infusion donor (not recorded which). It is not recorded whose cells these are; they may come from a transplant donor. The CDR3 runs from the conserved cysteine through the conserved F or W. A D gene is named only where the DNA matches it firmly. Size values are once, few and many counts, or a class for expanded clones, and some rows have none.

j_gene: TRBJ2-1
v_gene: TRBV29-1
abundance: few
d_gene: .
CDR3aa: CSVEVGRQYNEQFF
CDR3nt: TGCAGCGTTGAAGTTGGCCGGCAATACAATGAGCAGTTCTTC

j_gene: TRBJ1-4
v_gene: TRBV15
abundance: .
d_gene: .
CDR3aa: CATSRDSVGHPNEKLFF
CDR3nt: TGTGCCACCAGCAGAGATTCGGTGGGACATCCTAATGAAAAACTGTTTTTT

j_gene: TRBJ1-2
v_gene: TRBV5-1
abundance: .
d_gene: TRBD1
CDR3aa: CASSARDSYYGNTF
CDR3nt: TGCGCCAGCAGCGCCCGGGACAGTTACTATGGCAACACCTTC

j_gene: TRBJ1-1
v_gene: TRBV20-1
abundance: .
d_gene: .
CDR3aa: CSAQRLNTEAFF
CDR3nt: TGCAGTGCCCAAAGATTGAACACTGAAGCTTTCTTT

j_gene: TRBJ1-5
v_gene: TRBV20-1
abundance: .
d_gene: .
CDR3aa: CSAREPVMGNQPQHF
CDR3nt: TGCAGTGCTAGAGAGCCTGTAATGGGCAATCAGCCCCAGCATTTT

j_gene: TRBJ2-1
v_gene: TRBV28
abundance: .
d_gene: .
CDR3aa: CASSDTGQPFF
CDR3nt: TGTGCCAGCAGTGATACAGGGCAGCCGTTCTTC

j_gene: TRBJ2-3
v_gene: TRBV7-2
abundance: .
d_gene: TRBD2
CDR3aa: CASSLGGRAGDTQYF
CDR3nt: TGTGCCAGCAGCTTAGGCGGGAGGGCCGGGGATACGCAGTATTTT

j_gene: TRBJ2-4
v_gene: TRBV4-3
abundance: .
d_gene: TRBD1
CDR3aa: CASSTRAGTGLNIQYF
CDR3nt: TGCGCCAGCAGCACTCGCGCCGGGACAGGGCTAAACATTCAGTACTTC

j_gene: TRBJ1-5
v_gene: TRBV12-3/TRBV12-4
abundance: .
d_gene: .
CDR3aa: CASSSDGSMTPQHF
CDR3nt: TGTGCCAGCAGCTCGGACGGATCTATGACGCCCCAGCATTTT

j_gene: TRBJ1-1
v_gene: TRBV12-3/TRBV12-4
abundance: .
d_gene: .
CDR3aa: CASSEPSGATEAFF
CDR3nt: TGTGCCAGCAGTGAACCCTCGGGGGCTACTGAAGCTTTCTTT

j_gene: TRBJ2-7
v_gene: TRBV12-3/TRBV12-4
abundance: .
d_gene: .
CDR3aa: CASSLGGGTALNEQYF
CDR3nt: TGTGCCAGCAGTTTAGGAGGGGGGACAGCCCTTAACGAGCAGTACTTC

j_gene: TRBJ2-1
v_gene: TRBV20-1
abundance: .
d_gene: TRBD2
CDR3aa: CSARGRGDEQFF
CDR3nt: TGCAGTGCTAGAGGTCGGGGGGATGAGCAGTTCTTC

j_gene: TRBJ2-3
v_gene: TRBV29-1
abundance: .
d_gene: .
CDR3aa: CSAEEGGKGTDTQYF
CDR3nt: TGCAGCGCTGAAGAGGGGGGTAAGGGCACAGATACGCAGTATTTT

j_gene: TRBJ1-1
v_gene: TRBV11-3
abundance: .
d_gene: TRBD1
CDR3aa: CASSSFRDRGTEAFF
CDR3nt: TGTGCCAGCAGCTCTTTTCGGGACAGGGGCACTGAAGCTTTCTTT